Each of the 2 T cell receptor beta chains below was sequenced from the same sample in a study of CD4 and CD8 cells across lung adenocarcinoma regions. Using its own MiXCR run on the PCR reads, TCRdb lists one record per CDR3 protein. The top ten clones hold around 95% of a sample with under 10,000 distinct CDR3 sequences, around 45% of them seen once. Input material: CD8+ T cells from the center of a lung tumor. These receptors were obtained from a male donor with lung adenocarcinoma. The CD4 and CD8 labels of this study may be unreliable.

The chain combines TRBV30 with TRBJ2-4; 9 nucleotides match TRBD1. Germline V gene sequence: CDR1 GTSNPN, CDR2 SVGIG (reference sequence). This CDR3 is 13 amino acids long. V lost 0 bases, J lost 6 bases, and 0 bases stayed unmatched. The CDR3 DNA sequence: TGTGCCTGGAGTGTACAGGGGGCAAACATTCAGTACTTC. This sequence encodes CAWSVQGANIQYF.

The sample holds many counts of this clonotype. The CDR3 DNA reads as TGTGCCAGCAGCCCGCCCCGGGGGGGCGGTGGTGCGGATACGCAGTATTTT. It is translated as CASSPPRGGGGADTQYF. The chain recombines TRBV3-1 with TRBJ2-3; 8 bases align to TRBD2. CDR3 size: 17 residues. From germline, CDR1 is LGHDT and CDR2 YNNKEL (reference sequence). Trimming took 4 bases from V and 6 from J; bases not matched to a gene: 15.